This T cell receptor beta chain was identified during a study of T cells in Graves' hyperthyroidism and ophthalmopathy. Regions amplified from RNA transcripts were the TCR beta CDR3 regions. Researchers ran a first-round RT-PCR on the TCR CDR3 using the HTBI primer set. TCRdb re-analysed the multiplex PCR reads in MiXCR, keeping a single row per CDR3 protein. This table has about 520,000 distinct CDR3 sequences, around a quarter appearing once. In its sample, this clonotype was seen a few times. Trimming cost V 7 bases and J 7 bases, with 11 bases left between them. The V gene's germline CDR1 is LGHDT and CDR2 YNNKEL (reference sequence). The length of the CDR3 is 13 residues.

Sample: blood. The TCR sequence derives from a woman aged 25 to 39 with Graves' ophthalmopathy. The chain employs TRBV3-1 and TRBJ1-6, with unresolved D. CDR3 amino acids: CASTEAVNSPLHF. The CDR3 bases are TGTGCCAGCACGGAGGCTGTGAATTCACCCCTCCACTTT.